This TCR beta chain derives from a study of T cell changes during pregnancy in multiple sclerosis. Unmatched junction bases numbered 3, after V lost 1 base and J lost 10 bases. This CDR3 is 13 amino acids long. CDR1 is SGHDT and CDR2 is YYEEEE in the germline V gene. Clones were sequenced by immunoSEQ multiplex PCR, and TCRdb holds only the in-frame ones, with some missing. The data show roughly 69,000 clones, with 92% seen just once and over 1.1% held by the top ten. Sequenced here: peripheral blood, sampled after pregnancy. The sequence derives from a female donor with multiple sclerosis, enrolled in a pregnancy study. This chain connects TRBV5-6 to TRBJ2-1, with 9 positions matching TRBD2. The chain's CDR3 is CASSLPTSGEQFF. CDR3 sequence (DNA): TGTGCCAGCAGCTTGCCGACTAGCGGAGAGCAGTTCTTC.